One and the same sample provided the 13 T cell receptor beta chains below, sequenced in a study of T cell responses to AZD1222 COVID-19 vaccine. The table came from immunoSEQ multiplex PCR; TCRdb's copy has only in-frame clones and leaves some out. The data contain about 76,000 clones, 70% to 90% of them seen just once; the ten biggest clones take up under 13%. The source material was peripheral blood, sampled on day 0 of AZD1222 vaccination. Receptors originate from an adult in good health.

The genes are TRBV29-1 and TRBJ2-7; 14 nucleotides line up with TRBD2. This CDR3 has 13 residues. Germline V gives CDR1 SQVTM, CDR2 ANQGSEA. J lost 9 bases, V lost 3 bases, and 4 bases had no gene match. In DNA, the CDR3 is TGCAGCGTTGAGGGACTAGCGGGAGTTGGGCAGTACTTC. Translating gives CSVEGLAGVGQYF.

The rearrangement joins TRBV6-6 to TRBJ2-1, with TRBD1 matching over 9 bases. The CDR3 has 13 amino acids. Germline CDR1 MNHNY, CDR2 SVGAGI (reference sequence). With V trimmed by 7 bases and J by 9 bases, 7 bases remained unmatched. The CDR3 loop is CASNSGTGFEQFF. CDR3 coding DNA: TGTGCCAGCAATTCGGGGACAGGGTTTGAGCAGTTCTTC.

This clone was recorded once. The genes are TRBV6-5 and TRBJ1-4, with a weak D call TRBD1 (6 bases). V lost 2 bases to trimming and J lost 8 bases, with 18 bases between them. The CDR3 covers 16 residues. Per the germline V gene, CDR1 is MNHEY and CDR2 is SVGAGI. The CDR3 DNA reads as TGTGCCAGCAGTTACCATGTACAGGGAGATGGGGAAAAACTGTTTTTT. Translation gives CASSYHVQGDGEKLFF.

The chain recombines TRBV7-9 with TRBJ2-7; TRBD2 is a possible D gene (6 bases). V was trimmed by 1 base and J by 2 bases, leaving 21 bases between them. CDR3 length: 18 residues. CDR1 SEHNR and CDR2 FQNEAQ come from the germline V gene (reference sequence). CDR3 sequence: CASSLGVILSGEAYEQYF. The CDR3 coding sequence is TGTGCCAGCAGCTTAGGGGTGATCTTATCGGGAGAAGCCTACGAGCAGTACTTC.

This clone occurred once. The chain links TRBV4-1 to TRBJ2-3; the match to TRBD2 covers 10 bases. V lost 6 bases to trimming and J lost 12 bases; unmatched junction nucleotides: 6. This CDR3 is built from 12 residues. Germline-derived CDR1 and CDR2 are MGHRA and YSYEKL. The CDR3 DNA follows: TGCGCCAGCAGTCAGAGCGGGGGGGCCCAGTATTTT. Protein: CASSQSGGAQYF.

This chain joins TRBV5-1 and TRBJ2-5; D possibly uses TRBD1 or TRBD2 (5 bases each). The CDR3 is made up of 16 amino acids. Germline lookup yields CDR1 SGHRS and CDR2 YFSETQ. The ends were cut back, 3 bases at V and 1 base at J, with 16 bases in the middle. For the CDR3, the DNA is TGCGCCAGCAGCTCCGGGGCTACGAGTCTCCAAGAGACCCAGTACTTC. As protein: CASSSGATSLQETQYF.

J is TRBJ1-1 and V is TRBV2; D uncertain. V was shortened by 2 bases and J by 4 bases, with 14 bases between the two germline ends. The CDR3 spans 15 residues. Germline assignment: CDR1 SNHLY and CDR2 FYNNEI. CDR3 coding DNA: TGTGCCAGCAGTGAACTAGGTGGTGGGAGCACTGAAGCTTTCTTT. Protein product: CASSELGGGSTEAFF. The whole variable domain, remainder taken from reference TRBV2 and TRBJ1-1, is EPEVTQTPSHQVTQMGQEVILRCVPISNHLYFYWYRQILGQKVEFLVSFYNNEISEKSEIFDDQFSVERPDGSNFTLKIRSTKLEDSAMYFCASSELGGGSTEAFFGQGTRLTVV.

The CDR3 region has the DNA TGTGCCAGCACATTAGAGTTAGACAATCAGCCCCAGCATTTT. This gives the protein CASTLELDNQPQHF. The V and J genes are TRBV28 and TRBJ1-5; D gene uncertain. Trimming took 7 bases from V and 3 from J, leaving 13 bases between them. The CDR3 extends over 14 amino acids. Germline V gene lookup returns CDR1 MDHEN and CDR2 SYDVKM.

The chain has TRBV3-1 (or the pseudogene TRBV3-2) and TRBJ2-3, with TRBD1 matching 11 bases. V shed 0 bases, J shed 5 bases, and the junction held 4 bases outside the gene matches. This CDR3 has 16 amino acids. Germline V lookup: CDR1 LGHDT, CDR2 YNNKEL (reference sequence). The CDR3 loop reads CASSQEGQGDGDTQYF. Here the CDR3 DNA reads TGTGCCAGCAGCCAAGAGGGACAGGGGGATGGAGATACGCAGTATTTT.

V and J are TRBV6-5 and TRBJ2-7; no definite D call. Per germline, CDR1 MNHEY and CDR2 SVGAGI. V lost 6 bases and J 4 bases, leaving 4 bases between the germline ends. CDR3 size: 10 residues. CDR3: CASRRYEQYF. CDR3 bases: TGTGCCAGCAGGCGATACGAGCAGTACTTC.

This chain connects TRBV6-1 to TRBJ1-3; D is unclear. Germline V gene sequence: CDR1 MNHNS, CDR2 SASEGT. V lost 3 bases to trimming and J lost 0 bases, with 3 bases between them. The CDR3 spans 13 residues. The CDR3 DNA follows: TGTGCCAGCAGTGACGACTCTGGAAACACCATATATTTT. Amino acids: CASSDDSGNTIYF.

This rearrangement joins TRBV19 to TRBJ1-5; D gene unclear. The CDR3 is 13 amino acids. V dropped 2 bases and J dropped 2 bases, with 4 bases sitting between them. Germline V CDR1 and CDR2: LNHDA, SQIVND (reference sequence). The CDR3 bases are TGTGCCAGTAGTATAAATGGCAATCAGCCCCAGCATTTT. Its translation: CASSINGNQPQHF.

The chain carries TRBV7-9 and TRBJ2-1, with D perhaps matching TRBD1 or TRBD2 (6 bases each). Germline V lookup: CDR1 SEHNR, CDR2 FQNEAQ (reference sequence). V gave up 5 bases and J gave up 8 bases, with 10 bases separating them. CDR3 length equals 12 residues. CDR3 coding DNA: TGTGCCAGCAGCGGGGGGCGGTATGAGCAGTTCTTC. Amino acids: CASSGGRYEQFF.